Listed here is a single T cell receptor (beta chain). The sample belongs to a study of cytomegalovirus exposure and HLA in healthy donors. Germline V lookup: CDR1 SNHLY, CDR2 FYNNEI. Trimming removed 9 bases from V and 4 bases from J; junction bases left unmatched: 15. The CDR3 extends over 15 amino acids. PCR used 60 Vbeta primers and 13 Jbeta primers. Sequenced by immunoSEQ multiplex PCR; TCRdb stores in-frame clones only, minus some. The sample yields more than 200,000 clones, of which the top ten take up about 0.9%. The chain combines TRBV2 with TRBJ2-7, with TRBD1 identical over 7 bases. What was sequenced was PBMCs. This receptor was identified in a woman aged 25 to 39 in good health and CMV-seropositive. CDR3 sequence: CARGLRDRARYEQYF. The CDR3 DNA reads TGTGCCAGGGGGCTCCGGGACAGAGCGAGGTACGAGCAGTACTTC.